This TCR beta chain was recovered during a study of cytomegalovirus exposure and HLA in healthy donors. With respect to this clone: Its antigen is as yet unknown.

Primers for the PCR totalled 60 Vbeta and 13 Jbeta. Sequencing was performed with immunoSEQ multiplex PCR; in TCRdb, only in-frame clones are kept and a portion is missing. The sample carries 150,000 to 200,000 clones, roughly four fifths recorded once. Study conclusions and caveats: The productive fraction for most TCR beta V segments was about 87% or about 30% in an earlier analysis.

The ends lost 2 bases at V and 3 bases at J; junction bases unmatched: 3. From germline, CDR1 is MNHNY and CDR2 SVGAGI (reference sequence). This CDR3 is built from 14 residues. The sequence derives from a woman between 40 and 50 years old in good health and CMV-seronegative. The chain employs TRBV6-6 and TRBJ2-7; 8 nucleotides align to TRBD1. Material: PBMCs. Here the CDR3 reads CASSYEGQVYEQYF. In nucleotides, the CDR3 is TGTGCCAGCAGTTACGAGGGACAGGTCTACGAGCAGTACTTC.